The 27 T cell receptor beta chains below were found in one sample sequenced in a study of spatial heterogeneity in lung cancer. TCRdb itself ran the 5' RACE reads through MiXCR, one entry per CDR3 protein. The sample lists roughly 18,000 distinct CDR3 sequences, about 10% occurring once. Indicated time point: blood at routine non-recurrence follow-up after resection. Sequencing was performed on PBMCs, taken at follow-up. All receptors come from a male donor with early-stage non-small cell lung cancer.

In this sample, this clonotype turned up a few times. This chain joins TRBV5-6 and TRBJ2-1; 11 nucleotides line up with TRBD2. The CDR3 totals 15 residues. Per germline, CDR1 SGHDT and CDR2 YYEEEE. J lost 6 bases, V lost 2 bases, and 4 bases had no gene match. CDR3 sequence: CASSFRTSGSNEQFF. In nucleotides, the CDR3 is TGTGCCAGCAGCTTTCGCACTAGCGGGAGCAATGAGCAGTTCTTC.

This clonotype has ten or more counts. The CDR3 carries no conserved terminal phenylalanine or tryptophan, so it likely arises from a read error. J is TRBJ2-1 and V is TRBV20-1, with D uncertain. The length of the CDR3 is 16 residues. Trimming took off 4 bases at V and 6 bases at J, with 22 bases between the two ends. Per the germline V gene, CDR1 is DFQATT and CDR2 is SNEGSKA (reference sequence). The CDR3 sequence is CSATPNYNSFANEQFL. The CDR3 DNA reads TGCAGTGCTACACCAAACTATAATTCTTTCGCCAATGAGCAGTTCCTC.

This clonotype showed up just once. This chain connects TRBV20-1 to TRBJ2-1, with 13 bases matching TRBD2. This CDR3 is built from 13 residues. The germline V gene encodes CDR1 DFQATT and CDR2 SNEGSKA (reference sequence). Trimming cost V 7 bases and J 8 bases; bases outside gene matches: 5. The CDR3 region has the DNA TGCAGTGTCGGGACTAGCGGGGACCATGAGCAGTTCTTC. Translated: CSVGTSGDHEQFF.

This clonotype has a handful of counts. The genes are TRBV5-6 and TRBJ1-1, with 9 bases lining up with TRBD1. CDR1 and CDR2 (germline): SGHDT, YYEEEE. There are 15 residues in the CDR3. J gave up 4 bases and V 0 bases, and 4 bases lay outside the gene matches. CDR3: CASSLGGTGLTEAFF. The CDR3 nucleotides are TGTGCCAGCAGCTTGGGCGGGACAGGGCTCACTGAAGCTTTCTTT.

This clonotype has ten or more counts. The genes are TRBV19 and TRBJ2-1; TRBD2 matches 11 bases. Per germline, CDR1 LNHDA and CDR2 SQIVND (reference sequence). Unmatched junction bases numbered 15, after V lost 8 bases and J lost 3 bases. CDR3 length equals 18 residues. The CDR3 here is CASSNSLLAGVDYNEQFF. As DNA, the CDR3 is TGTGCCAGTTCCAACTCCTTACTAGCGGGAGTCGACTACAATGAGCAGTTCTTC.

This clonotype was picked up many times. J is TRBJ2-1 and V is TRBV7-9; 7 bases are shared with TRBD2. The CDR3 covers 15 residues. The V gene end was trimmed by 4 bases and the J gene end by 6 bases; junction bases not matched to a gene: 9. Germline V CDR1 and CDR2: SEHNR, FQNEAQ (reference sequence). Here the CDR3 DNA reads TGTGCCAGCAGCTCCAGCGGGGTGCCCTTCAATGAGCAGTTCTTC. Translation: CASSSSGVPFNEQFF.

The genes are TRBV10-2 and TRBJ2-5; a possible D gene is TRBD2 (6 bases). The CDR3 sequence is 15 residues long. Between the trimmed V and J ends, which lost 4 bases and 0 bases, there was a span of 12 bases. Germline V gene lookup returns CDR1 WSHSY and CDR2 SAAADI. The CDR3 nucleotides read TGCGCCAGCAGTGTAAGACTAGGGGACCAAGAGACCCAGTACTTC. Its protein product is CASSVRLGDQETQYF.

This clonotype qualifies as medium-sized (0.01 to 0.1%). The gene calls are TRBV7-2 and TRBJ1-2, with unresolved D. The CDR3 has 13 residues. CDR1 and CDR2 from the germline V gene are SGHTA and FQGNSA. V lost 3 bases and J 6 bases, leaving 11 bases between the germline ends. CDR3 loop: CASSFGRINGYTF. The DNA for the CDR3 is TGTGCCAGCAGCTTTGGGAGAATCAATGGCTACACCTTC.

The chain joins TRBV10-3 to TRBJ2-7; the D gene is possibly TRBD1 (5 bases). Deletions cut 4 bases from V and 6 bases from J, with 7 bases between. The CDR3 is 11 amino acids. The germline CDR1 and CDR2 sequences are ENHRY and SYGVKD. CDR3 DNA sequence: TGTGCCATCAGTGGGGGCGCCGAGCAGTACTTC. This codes for CAISGGAEQYF.

The table lists this clonotype with many counts. The J gene is TRBJ2-5, the V gene TRBV20-1, with D tentatively TRBD1 or TRBD2 (5 bases each). CDR3 length equals 14 residues. Germline CDR1 reads DFQATT; CDR2 reads SNEGSKA (reference sequence). V was pared by 6 bases and J by 0 bases, with 14 bases between. The CDR3 reads CSARGRQYQETQYF. CDR3 DNA: TGCAGTGCCCGAGGGCGACAGTACCAAGAGACCCAGTACTTC.

This clonotype was detected ten times or more. V usage is TRBV6-5 and J usage is TRBJ2-7; 14 bases align to TRBD2. Germline trimming cut 0 bases from V and 3 bases from J; bases unmatched to any gene: 4. Germline V gives CDR1 MNHEY, CDR2 SVGAGI. The CDR3 loop spans 17 amino acids. CDR3 bases: TGTGCCAGCAGTTACTCCGGACTAGCGGGGGGCTACTACGAGCAGTACTTC. Protein: CASSYSGLAGGYYEQYF.

The V and J genes are TRBV7-9 and TRBJ2-3; D is perhaps TRBD1 (6 bases). The CDR3 has 14 amino acids. V was trimmed by 4 bases and J by 0 bases, leaving 8 bases between them. Per the germline V gene, CDR1 is SEHNR and CDR2 is FQNEAQ (reference sequence). CDR3 protein: CASSWTVSTDTQYF. As DNA, the CDR3 is TGTGCCAGCAGCTGGACAGTCAGCACAGATACGCAGTATTTT. Full variable domain (missing parts from reference TRBV7-9 and TRBJ2-3): DTGVSQNPRHKITKRGQNVTFRCDPISEHNRLYWYRQTLGQGPEFLTYFQNEAQLEKSRLLSDRFSAERPKGSFSTLEIQRTEQGDSAMYLCASSWTVSTDTQYFGPGTRLTVL.

Judged by abundance, this clonotype is medium-sized. The rearrangement uses TRBV6-5 and TRBJ2-2; no definite D call. Germline V lookup: CDR1 MNHEY, CDR2 SVGAGI. V gave up 5 bases and J gave up 1 base, with 2 bases separating them. CDR3 length: 12 amino acids. This CDR3 reads CASSENTGELFF. In nucleotides, the CDR3 is TGTGCCAGCAGTGAGAACACCGGGGAGCTGTTTTTT.

This clonotype appeared many times. The V call is TRBV7-2, the J call TRBJ1-3; the D is unclear. The germline V and J ends were trimmed by 1 base and 0 bases, with 7 bases remaining between them. Germline values: CDR1 SGHTA, CDR2 FQGNSA. The CDR3 runs to 15 residues. DNA for the CDR3: TGTGCCAGCAGCTTAGTATACGACTCTGGAAACACCATATATTTT. Translation: CASSLVYDSGNTIYF.

In this sample, this clonotype turned up many times. V and J are TRBV6-2 or TRBV6-3 and TRBJ1-1; no firm D call. Germline-derived CDR1 and CDR2 are MNHEY and SVGEGT. This CDR3 is built from 15 residues. V was cut by 1 base and J by 5 bases, with 14 bases left in between. The CDR3 DNA sequence: TGTGCCAGCAGTTACTTTTTGGGAGGAGGAACTGAAGCTTTCTTT. Translated, it gives CASSYFLGGGTEAFF.

This clonotype has at least ten counts. This sequence joins TRBV7-2 and TRBJ2-7; D is uncertain. With 5 bases removed from V and 6 bases from J, the gap between germline ends came to 8 bases. The CDR3 extends over 11 amino acids. Germline V CDR1 and CDR2: SGHTA, FQGNSA. The CDR3 DNA reads TGTGCCAGCAGCCGCCTAGGCGAGCAGTACTTC. This sequence encodes CASSRLGEQYF.

Worth noting for this clonotype: Here the CDR3 omits its conserved ending phenylalanine or tryptophan, so a read error is the likely source. It is unclear where the CDR3 begins or ends on the DNA, so no DNA is shown, and the CDR3 is as TCRdb lists it. V and J are TRBV11-2 and TRBJ2-5; TRBD2 is taken as the D call from the table, unchecked against the DNA. CDR1 is SGHAT and CDR2 is FQNNGV in the germline V gene. The CDR3 spans 12 residues, counting both ends. The CDR3: CASSSRTSGGGA.

This clonotype appeared a few times. This chain links TRBV3-1 with TRBJ2-1, with 10 bases fitting TRBD2. The CDR3 has 17 amino acids. Germline CDR1 LGHDT, CDR2 YNNKEL (reference sequence). The V gene end was trimmed by 1 base and the J gene end by 3 bases; junction bases not matched to a gene: 6. This CDR3 reads CASSQGPSGSYYNEQFF. Written as DNA, the CDR3 is TGTGCCAGCAGCCAAGGCCCTAGCGGGAGCTACTACAATGAGCAGTTCTTC.

This clonotype has a count of ten or more. The V call is TRBV14, the J call TRBJ1-6; D unclear. CDR3 length: 16 amino acids. CDR1 and CDR2 from the germline V gene are SGHDN and FVKESK. Trimming took off 1 base at V and 7 bases at J, with 14 bases between the two ends. As DNA, the CDR3 is TGTGCCAGCAGCCAAGTACACGGGGTTGAGAATTCACCCCTCCACTTT. Amino acid sequence: CASSQVHGVENSPLHF.

The chain joins TRBV20-1 to TRBJ1-5, with D possibly matching TRBD1 (6 bases). Trimming pared 3 bases from V and 0 bases from J, leaving 15 bases between. The germline gives CDR1 DFQATT, CDR2 SNEGSKA (reference sequence). The CDR3 length is 16 residues. The CDR3 protein is CSASPGVFSSNQPQHF. In nucleotides, the CDR3 is TGCAGTGCTAGTCCAGGGGTATTCTCTAGCAATCAGCCCCAGCATTTT.

The V and J genes are TRBV11-3 and TRBJ2-7, with D perhaps matching TRBD2 (6 bases). Germline CDR1 reads SGHNT; CDR2 reads YENEEA. This CDR3 region has 15 residues. V was shortened by 1 base and J by 5 bases, with 15 bases between the two germline ends. CDR3 loop: CASSLVGTGVDEQYF. Written as DNA, the CDR3 is TGTGCCAGCAGCTTAGTCGGGACTGGAGTGGACGAGCAGTACTTC.

This clonotype appeared a few times. The chain couples TRBV19 to TRBJ1-2; D gene ambiguous. The CDR3 consists of 14 residues. The germline V gene has CDR1 LNHDA and CDR2 SQIVND (reference sequence). Trimming removed 2 bases at V and 3 bases at J, with 10 bases between. CDR3 protein: CASSIKWGYYGYTF. CDR3 DNA sequence: TGTGCCAGTAGTATAAAGTGGGGATACTATGGCTACACCTTC. Full variable domain (outside the CDR3, taken from reference TRBV19 and TRBJ1-2): DGGITQSPKYLFRKEGQNVTLSCEQNLNHDAMYWYRQDPGQGLRLIYYSQIVNDFQKGDIAEGYSVSREKKESFPLTVTSAQKNPTAFYLCASSIKWGYYGYTFGSGTRLTVV.

This clonotype appeared many times. The chain carries TRBV27 and TRBJ2-1, with D possibly TRBD2 on 6 matching bases. The CDR3 sequence is 13 residues long. Between the trimmed V and J ends, which lost 7 bases and 2 bases, there was a span of 9 bases. CDR1 MNHEY and CDR2 SMNVEV come from the germline V gene (reference sequence). CDR3 loop: CASTGDPYNEQFF. CDR3 nucleotide sequence: TGTGCCAGCACGGGGGACCCCTACAATGAGCAGTTCTTC.

This clonotype was detected a few times. The chain uses TRBV29-1 and TRBJ2-2; D is ambiguous. The CDR3 covers 12 residues. Looked up from germline, CDR1 is SQVTM and CDR2 is ANQGSEA. Between the trimmed V and J ends, which lost 3 bases and 5 bases, there was a span of 7 bases. For the CDR3, the DNA is TGCAGCGTTGAGGGCGGAACCGGGGAGCTGTTTTTT. Protein product: CSVEGGTGELFF.

This clonotype was detected ten times or more. This chain links TRBV5-8 with TRBJ2-7; D tentatively reads TRBD1 or TRBD2 (5 bases each). The CDR3 has 18 residues. Trimming cost V 4 bases and J 5 bases, with 28 bases left between them. Germline CDR1 is SGHTS and CDR2 is YDEGEE. The CDR3 is CASSPPATFLGVSNEQYF. The CDR3 coding sequence is TGTGCCAGCAGCCCTCCGGCAACGTTCCTGGGGGTTTCGAACGAGCAGTACTTC.

This chain connects TRBV7-2 to TRBJ1-1; tentatively, D is TRBD1 (5 bases). V dropped 7 bases and J dropped 2 bases, with 14 bases sitting between them. The CDR3 consists of 14 residues. The germline V gene has CDR1 SGHTA and CDR2 FQGNSA. CDR3 protein: CASTRVGGNTEAFF. The CDR3 DNA sequence: TGTGCCAGCACCCGCGTGGGGGGAAACACTGAAGCTTTCTTT.

This clonotype was found many times. The chain is built from TRBV10-3 and TRBJ1-4; TRBD1 is a possible D gene (6 bases). Germline lookup yields CDR1 ENHRY and CDR2 SYGVKD. Trimming shortened V by 3 bases and J by 2 bases, and 10 bases separated the two germline ends. CDR3 length: 15 residues. The CDR3 bases are TGTGCCATCAGTGAAGGGACACGGACTAATGAAAAACTGTTTTTT. Protein: CAISEGTRTNEKLFF.